This T cell receptor beta chain came from a study of human T cells and chemical hapten exposure. Study observations and caveats: DPC sensitization did not alter TCRs above 1 in 1000 frequency.

Concerning this clonotype itself: What it binds is unknown.

Germline values: CDR1 LNHNV, CDR2 YYDKDF (reference sequence). After removal of 1 base from V and 0 bases from J, the junction contained 4 bases not matched to a gene. CDR3 length equals 17 residues. The authors extracted total RNA from unfractionated whole blood. During construction of the library, unique molecular identifiers were attached to individual cDNA molecules for quantitative, reproducible TCR counting. From the 5' RACE reads, TCRdb called clonotypes with MiXCR, one entry per CDR3 protein. The sample contains more than 60,000 distinct CDR3 sequences, roughly 15% of which appear only once. This clonotype was obtained from a female donor in good health. This chain links TRBV15 with TRBJ1-2; TRBD1 matches 11 bases. CDR3 in DNA: TGTGCCACCAGCAGAGGGACAGGGGGCTTCACTAACTATGGCTACACCTTC. Its translation is CATSRGTGGFTNYGYTF.